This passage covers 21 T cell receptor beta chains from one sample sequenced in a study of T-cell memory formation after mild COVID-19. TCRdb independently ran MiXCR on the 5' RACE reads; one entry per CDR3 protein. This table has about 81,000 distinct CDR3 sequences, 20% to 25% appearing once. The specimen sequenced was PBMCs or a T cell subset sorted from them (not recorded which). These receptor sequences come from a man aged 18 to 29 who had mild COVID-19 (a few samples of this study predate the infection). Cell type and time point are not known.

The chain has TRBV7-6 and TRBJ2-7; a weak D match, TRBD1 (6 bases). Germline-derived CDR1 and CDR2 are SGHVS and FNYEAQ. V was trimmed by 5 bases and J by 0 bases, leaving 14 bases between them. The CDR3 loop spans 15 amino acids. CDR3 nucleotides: TGTGCCAGCAGCCCCGGGCAGGACAGCTCCTACGAGCAGTACGTC. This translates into CASSPGQDSSYEQYV.

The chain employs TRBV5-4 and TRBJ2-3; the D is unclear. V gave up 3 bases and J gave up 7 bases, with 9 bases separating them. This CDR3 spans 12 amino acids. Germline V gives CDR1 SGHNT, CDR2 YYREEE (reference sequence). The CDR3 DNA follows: TGTGCCAGCAGCTCCCCTGAGAATACGCAGTATTTT. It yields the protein CASSSPENTQYF.

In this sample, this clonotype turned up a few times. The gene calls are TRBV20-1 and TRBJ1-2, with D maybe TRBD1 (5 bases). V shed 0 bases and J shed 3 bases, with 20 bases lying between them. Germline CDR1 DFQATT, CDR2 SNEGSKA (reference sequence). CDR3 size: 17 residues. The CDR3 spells CSARDKQWGPPDYGYTF. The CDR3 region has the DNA TGCAGTGCTAGAGACAAACAGTGGGGACCCCCCGACTATGGCTACACCTTC.

The CDR3 here is CASSFRGPGGELFF. Written as DNA, the CDR3 is TGTGCCAGCAGTTTTCGGGGCCCGGGCGGGGAGCTGTTTTTT. The chain joins TRBV7-9 to TRBJ2-2; D tentatively fits TRBD1 or TRBD2 (5 bases each). The CDR3 covers 14 residues. V lost 6 bases, J lost 7 bases, and 15 bases lay in between. Germline values: CDR1 SEHNR, CDR2 FQNEAQ (reference sequence).

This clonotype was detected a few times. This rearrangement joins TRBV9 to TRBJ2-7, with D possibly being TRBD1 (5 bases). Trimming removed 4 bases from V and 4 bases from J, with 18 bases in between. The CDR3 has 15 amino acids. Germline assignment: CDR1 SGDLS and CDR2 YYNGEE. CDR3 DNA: TGTGCCAGCAGCCCCCGCACAGGTGAACGTTACGAGCAGTACTTC. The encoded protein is CASSPRTGERYEQYF.

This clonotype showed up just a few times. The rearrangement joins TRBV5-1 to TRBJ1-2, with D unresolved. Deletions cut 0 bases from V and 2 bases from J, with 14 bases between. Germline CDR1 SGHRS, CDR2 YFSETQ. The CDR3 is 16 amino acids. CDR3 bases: TGCGCCAGCAGCTTGGGGCTGGGTGGCCGAAACTATGGCTACACCTTC. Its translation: CASSLGLGGRNYGYTF.

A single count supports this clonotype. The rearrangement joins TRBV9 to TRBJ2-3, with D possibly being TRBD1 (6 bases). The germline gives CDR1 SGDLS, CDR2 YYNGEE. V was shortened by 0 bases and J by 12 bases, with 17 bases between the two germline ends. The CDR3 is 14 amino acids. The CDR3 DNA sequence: TGTGCCAGCAGCGTAGAACACAGGGACGACTTTCAGTATTTT. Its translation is CASSVEHRDDFQYF.

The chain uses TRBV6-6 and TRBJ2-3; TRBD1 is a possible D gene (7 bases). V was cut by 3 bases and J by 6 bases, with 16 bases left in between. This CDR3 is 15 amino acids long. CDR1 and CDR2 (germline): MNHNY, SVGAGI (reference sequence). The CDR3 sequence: CASSYWQGGLDTQYF. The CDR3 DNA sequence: TGTGCCAGCAGTTATTGGCAGGGGGGCTTGGATACGCAGTATTTT.

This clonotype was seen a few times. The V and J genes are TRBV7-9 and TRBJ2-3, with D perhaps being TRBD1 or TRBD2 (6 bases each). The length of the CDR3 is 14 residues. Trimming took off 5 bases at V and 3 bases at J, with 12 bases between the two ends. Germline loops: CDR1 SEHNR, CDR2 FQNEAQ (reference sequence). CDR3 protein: CASSPWRGTDTQYF. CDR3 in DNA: TGTGCCAGCAGCCCGTGGAGGGGGACAGATACGCAGTATTTT.

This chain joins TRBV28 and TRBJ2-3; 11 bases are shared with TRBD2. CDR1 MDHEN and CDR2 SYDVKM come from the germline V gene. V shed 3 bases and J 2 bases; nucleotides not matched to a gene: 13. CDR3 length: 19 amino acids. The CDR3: CASSLALAGGPGVTDTQYF. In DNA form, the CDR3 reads TGTGCCAGCAGTTTGGCGCTAGCGGGGGGCCCGGGGGTCACAGATACGCAGTATTTT.

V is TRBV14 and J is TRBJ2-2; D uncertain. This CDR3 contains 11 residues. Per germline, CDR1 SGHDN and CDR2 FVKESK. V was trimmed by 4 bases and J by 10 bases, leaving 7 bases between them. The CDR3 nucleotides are TGTGCCAGCAGCCTCGGAGCGGAGCTGTTTTTT. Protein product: CASSLGAELFF.

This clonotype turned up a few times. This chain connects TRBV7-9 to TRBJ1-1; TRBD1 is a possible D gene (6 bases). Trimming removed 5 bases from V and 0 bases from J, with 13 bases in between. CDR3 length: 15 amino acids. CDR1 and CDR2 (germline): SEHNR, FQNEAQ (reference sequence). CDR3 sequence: CASSGTNVLNTEAFF. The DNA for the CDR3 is TGTGCCAGCAGCGGGACAAATGTGTTGAACACTGAAGCTTTCTTT.

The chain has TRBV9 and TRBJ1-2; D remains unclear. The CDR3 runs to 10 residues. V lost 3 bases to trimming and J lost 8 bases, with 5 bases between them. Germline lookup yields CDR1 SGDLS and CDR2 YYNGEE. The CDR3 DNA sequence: TGTGCCAGCAGCGGGTTGGGCTACACCTTC. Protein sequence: CASSGLGYTF.

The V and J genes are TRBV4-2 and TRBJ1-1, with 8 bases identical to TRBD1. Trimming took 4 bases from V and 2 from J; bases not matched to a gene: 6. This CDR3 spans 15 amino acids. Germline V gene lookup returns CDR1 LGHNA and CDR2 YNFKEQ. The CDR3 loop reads CASSLGQGINTEAFF. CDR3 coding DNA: TGTGCCAGCAGCCTCGGACAGGGAATTAACACTGAAGCTTTCTTT.

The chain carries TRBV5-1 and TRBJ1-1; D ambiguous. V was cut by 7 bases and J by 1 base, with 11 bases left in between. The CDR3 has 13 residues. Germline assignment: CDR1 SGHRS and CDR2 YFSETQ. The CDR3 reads CASREGENTEAFF. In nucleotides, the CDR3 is TGCGCCAGCCGAGAAGGAGAGAACACTGAAGCTTTCTTT.

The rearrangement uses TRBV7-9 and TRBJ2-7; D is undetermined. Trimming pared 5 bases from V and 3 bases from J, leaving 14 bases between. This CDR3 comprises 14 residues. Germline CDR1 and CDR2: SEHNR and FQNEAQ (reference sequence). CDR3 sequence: CASSPPRNVYEQYV. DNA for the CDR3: TGTGCCAGCAGCCCCCCGAGGAACGTCTACGAGCAGTACGTC.

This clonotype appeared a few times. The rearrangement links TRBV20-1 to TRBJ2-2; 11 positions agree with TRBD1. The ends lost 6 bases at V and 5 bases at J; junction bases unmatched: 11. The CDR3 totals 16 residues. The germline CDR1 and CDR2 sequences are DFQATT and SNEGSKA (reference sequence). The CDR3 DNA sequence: TGCAGTGCAAGGACAGGGGGCCGTGTGTATACCGGGGAGCTGTTTTTT. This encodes CSARTGGRVYTGELFF.

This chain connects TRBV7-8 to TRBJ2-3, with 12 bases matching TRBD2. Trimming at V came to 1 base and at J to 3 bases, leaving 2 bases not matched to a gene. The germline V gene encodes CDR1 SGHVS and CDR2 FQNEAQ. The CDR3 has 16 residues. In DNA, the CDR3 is TGTGCCAGCAGCTTAGGACTAGCGGGGGAGACAGATACGCAGTATTTT. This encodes CASSLGLAGETDTQYF.

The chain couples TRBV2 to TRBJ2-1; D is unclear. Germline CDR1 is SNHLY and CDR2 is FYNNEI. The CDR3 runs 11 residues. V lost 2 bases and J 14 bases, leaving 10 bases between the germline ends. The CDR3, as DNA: TGTGCCAGCAGTGAACATGCCCCGGAGTTCTTC. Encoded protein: CASSEHAPEFF.

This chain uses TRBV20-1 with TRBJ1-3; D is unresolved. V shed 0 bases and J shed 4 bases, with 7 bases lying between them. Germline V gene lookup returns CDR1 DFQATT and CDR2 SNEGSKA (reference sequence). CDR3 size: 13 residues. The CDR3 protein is CSARDPQGNTIYF. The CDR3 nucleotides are TGCAGTGCTAGAGATCCTCAAGGAAACACCATATATTTT.

CDR3 protein: CASSWVVPTANTGELFF. CDR3 nucleotide sequence: TGTGCCAGCAGCTGGGTAGTTCCCACCGCGAACACCGGGGAGCTGTTTTTT. The chain couples TRBV7-9 to TRBJ2-2, with D unclear. From germline, CDR1 is SEHNR and CDR2 FQNEAQ (reference sequence). V dropped 4 bases and J dropped 0 bases, with 15 bases sitting between them. This CDR3 spans 17 amino acids.